The rows below give T cell receptor beta chains drawn from one sample of a study of T cell repertoires in cytomegalovirus infection. Each CDR3 protein is one row after TCRdb ran MiXCR on the reads. The sample yields around 180,000 distinct CDR3 sequences, about 28% seen once. The sample taken for sequencing was PBMCs. These receptors originate from a human donor in good health (CMV status not recorded). Some clones in this sample may be carry-over from other donors' samples. Each CDR3 is given with its conserved first and last residue. A D gene is named only where the DNA matches it firmly. Some rows have no size entry. The others give once, few or many, or a class for an expanded clone.

abundance	v_gene	d_gene	j_gene	CDR3aa	CDR3nt
few	TRBV14	-	TRBJ2-7	CASSQARSSYEQYF	TGTGCCAGCAGCCAAGCTAGGTCGTCCTACGAGCAGTACTTC
few	TRBV7-3	-	TRBJ2-1	CASSSQTNPYNEQFF	TGTGCCAGCAGCTCTCAGACCAATCCCTACAATGAGCAGTTCTTC
-	TRBV7-9	TRBD1	TRBJ2-6	CASSRTGTEKSSGANVLTF	TGTGCCAGCAGCCGTACCGGGACAGAGAAATCCTCTGGGGCCAACGTCCTGACTTTC
few	TRBV7-2	TRBD2	TRBJ2-2	CASTFLSSGGSTGELFF	TGTGCCAGCACCTTCTTATCTAGCGGGGGTTCCACCGGGGAGCTGTTTTTT
-	TRBV7-2	TRBD2	TRBJ2-3	CASSLVAGRADNQYF	TGTGCCAGCAGCTTAGTGGCGGGGAGGGCAGATAATCAGTATTTT
few	TRBV28	-	TRBJ2-5	CASSSGTFQETQYF	TGTGCCAGCAGTTCCGGGACTTTTCAAGAGACCCAGTACTTC
many	TRBV11-2	-	TRBJ2-2	CASSSDSLTGELFF	TGTGCCAGCAGCTCGGACAGTCTAACCGGGGAGCTGTTTTTT
-	TRBV2	-	TRBJ1-4	CASSEDRVSEKLFF	TGTGCCAGCAGTGAAGACAGGGTTAGTGAAAAACTGTTTTTT
-	TRBV29-1	-	TRBJ2-7	CSVEGGYEQYF	TGCAGCGTTGAGGGGGGCTACGAGCAGTACTTC
many	TRBV7-9	-	TRBJ2-5	CASIPGLQETQYF	TGTGCCAGCATCCCGGGACTGCAAGAGACCCAGTACTTC
few	TRBV10-3	TRBD1	TRBJ2-7	CAISEYGTGVDEQYF	TGTGCCATCAGTGAGTACGGGACAGGGGTTGACGAGCAGTACTTC
many	TRBV7-2	TRBD1	TRBJ2-5	CASSLGQGIQETQYF	TGTGCCAGCAGCTTAGGACAGGGAATTCAAGAGACCCAGTACTTC
few	TRBV5-4	-	TRBJ1-1	CASSLRAGEGTEAFF	TGTGCCAGCAGCCTTCGGGCAGGGGAAGGGACTGAAGCTTTCTTT
few	TRBV7-8	TRBD1	TRBJ2-7	CASSVRQGSLYEQYF	TGTGCCAGCAGCGTAAGACAGGGCAGCCTCTACGAGCAGTACTTC
few	TRBV4-2	-	TRBJ1-6	CASSQGGQGSPLHF	TGTGCCAGCAGCCAAGGAGGCCAGGGTTCACCCCTCCACTTT
few	TRBV9	-	TRBJ2-3	CASSVDAVTDTQYF	TGTGCCAGCAGCGTAGATGCAGTCACAGATACGCAGTATTTT
once	TRBV19	-	TRBJ2-5	CASSFGEIGQETQYF	TGTGCCAGTAGTTTCGGGGAAATAGGGCAAGAGACCCAGTACTTC
few	TRBV20-1	TRBD1	TRBJ1-6	CSASAGTARNSPLHF	TGCAGTGCTAGCGCGGGGACAGCCAGAAATTCACCCCTCCACTTT
many	TRBV7-2	-	TRBJ2-1	CASSLLGYNEQFF	TGTGCCAGCAGCTTACTAGGATACAATGAGCAGTTCTTC
-	TRBV7-2	-	TRBJ2-7	CASSPGESYEQYF	TGTGCCAGCAGCCCCGGGGAGTCCTACGAGCAGTACTTC
few	TRBV5-1	-	TRBJ2-7	CASSLAPDLYEQYF	TGCGCCAGCAGCTTGGCCCCGGACCTCTACGAGCAGTACTTC